Below, 16 T cell receptor beta chains from the same sample are listed, as sequenced in a study of low-dose radiotherapy and immunotherapy resistance in tumors (dated 2022 in TCRdb). First-strand cDNA was synthesized with Superscript III and a set of TRAV- and TRBV-specific primers, covering both TCRalpha and TCRbeta chains. TCRs were amplified with Phusion for 20 to 25 PCR cycles using a constant-region primer together with the adapter attached to the V primers. TCRdb trimmed public reads at Q25 via fastp, called clones via MiXCR and kept in-frame beta chains. CDR3 protein sequences are deduplicated, and each keeps its most common genes and DNA. Present in this sample are about 7,900 distinct CDR3 sequences, roughly three fifths of which were seen just once. Clones ranked in the top ten supply about 8.7% of the sample. Receptor source: a human donor with advanced metastatic prostate, ovarian, gallbladder or colorectal cancer (not recorded which). This table probably holds off-target reads from a library built for another chain.

This clonotype was counted a few times. The rearrangement uses TRBV12-3 or TRBV12-4 and TRBJ2-7; D is perhaps TRBD2 (5 bases). V dropped 4 bases and J dropped 3 bases, with 10 bases sitting between them. There are 13 residues in the CDR3. Written as DNA, the CDR3 is TGTGCCAGCAGTTCCCACGCGGGCTACGAGCAGTACTTC. Its protein is CASSSHAGYEQYF.

This clonotype has a handful of counts. The chain carries TRBV13 and TRBJ1-1; the D is unclear. Germline V gene data show CDR1 as PRHDT and CDR2 as FYEKMQ (reference sequence). Trimming stripped 6 bases from V and 0 bases from J, with 14 bases between. This CDR3 spans 15 amino acids. CDR3 nucleotide sequence: TGTGCCAGCAGTGATGGGAGCGGGATGAACACTGAAGCTTTCTTT. It translates to CASSDGSGMNTEAFF.

The rearrangement uses TRBV19 and TRBJ2-2; D is unresolved. The CDR3 length is 13 residues. Germline loops: CDR1 LNHDA, CDR2 SQIVND (reference sequence). V lost 4 bases to trimming and J lost 7 bases, with 10 bases between them. This CDR3 is CASSKAVIGELFF. For the CDR3, the DNA is TGTGCCAGTAGTAAGGCAGTTATCGGGGAGCTGTTTTTT.

The chain carries TRBV28 and TRBJ1-1; D is perhaps TRBD1 (6 bases). CDR1 is MDHEN and CDR2 is SYDVKM in the germline V gene. This CDR3 region has 13 residues. Trimming cost V 6 bases and J 6 bases, with 14 bases left between them. In DNA, the CDR3 is TGTGCCAGCAGGCGACCTCAGGGGCCTGAAGCTTTCTTT. It codes for CASRRPQGPEAFF.

This clonotype has only a few counts. V usage is TRBV4-1 and J usage is TRBJ2-7; no clear D gene. The CDR3 runs to 16 residues. The germline V gene encodes CDR1 MGHRA and CDR2 YSYEKL. V was clipped by 0 bases and J by 0 bases, with 12 bases between them. CDR3 bases: TGCGCCAGCAGCCAAGATCGGTTACTGAGCTCCTACGAGCAGTACTTC. Its protein product is CASSQDRLLSSYEQYF.

There are a few counts of this clonotype. CDR3 sequence (DNA): TGCGCCAGCAGCTTGGTCGCGGGAGGAGTCAATGAGCAGTTCTTC. Residues: CASSLVAGGVNEQFF. The chain is built from TRBV5-1 and TRBJ2-1; 8 bases match TRBD2. Germline V gene sequence: CDR1 SGHRS, CDR2 YFSETQ. V lost 0 bases and J lost 6; bases outside the gene matches: 5. CDR3 length equals 15 residues. Full variable domain (rest looked up from reference TRBV5-1 and TRBJ2-1): KAGVTQTPRYLIKTRGQQVTLSCSPISGHRSVSWYQQTPGQGLQFLFEYFSETQRNKGNFPGRFSGRQFSNSRSEMNVSTLELGDSALYLCASSLVAGGVNEQFFGPGTRLTVL.

The V gene is TRBV19, the J gene TRBJ2-2, with 7 bases that match TRBD1. The CDR3 runs 14 residues. Germline loops: CDR1 LNHDA, CDR2 SQIVND (reference sequence). The V and J ends lost 8 bases and 4 bases, in that order; junction bases with no gene match: 7. CDR3: CASHGTALTGELFF. CDR3 sequence (DNA): TGTGCCAGTCATGGGACAGCTCTCACCGGGGAGCTGTTTTTT.

CDR3 in amino acids: CASGLDTDTQYF. CDR3 DNA: TGTGCTAGTGGTCTTGACACAGATACGCAGTATTTT. The J gene is TRBJ2-3, the V gene TRBV12-5; D unclear. The CDR3 has 12 amino acids. V gave up 5 bases and J gave up 2 bases, with 5 bases separating them. CDR1 LGHNT and CDR2 FRNRAP come from the germline V gene.

J is TRBJ2-5 and V is TRBV9; the match to TRBD2 covers 11 bases. This CDR3 is built from 15 residues. Germline V lookup: CDR1 SGDLS, CDR2 YYNGEE. V was clipped by 1 base and J by 10 bases; unmatched bases: 9. The CDR3 coding sequence is TGTGCCAGCAGCGTACAAGGGGGACTAGCGGACTTCCAGTACTTC. Encoded protein: CASSVQGGLADFQYF.

The V gene is TRBV12-3 or TRBV12-4, the J gene TRBJ1-5; no clear D. The CDR3 loop spans 14 amino acids. Trimming took 8 bases from V and 4 from J, leaving 15 bases between them. CDR3 in DNA: TGTGCCAGCGCCAAGGAACTTGGAAATCAGCCCCAGCATTTT. Translating gives CASAKELGNQPQHF.

This clonotype showed up just a few times. V and J are TRBV14 and TRBJ2-1; 7 bases agree with TRBD2. Germline V gene data show CDR1 as SGHDN and CDR2 as FVKESK. This CDR3 contains 15 residues. V shed 4 bases, J shed 6 bases, and the junction held 9 bases outside the gene matches. The DNA of the CDR3 is TGTGCCAGCAGCCGACGGGGCGGGAGTCGCAATGAGCAGTTCTTC. This translates into CASSRRGGSRNEQFF.

This clonotype was observed a handful of times. V gene TRBV18 combines with J gene TRBJ2-3, with D possibly called TRBD1 or TRBD2 (5 bases each). The germline V and J ends were trimmed by 2 bases and 6 bases, with 9 bases remaining between them. The CDR3 extends over 13 amino acids. The germline CDR1 and CDR2 sequences are KGHSH and LQKENI. CDR3 nucleotides: TGTGCCAGCTCACCAGGGGACCTGGATACGCAGTATTTT. It encodes CASSPGDLDTQYF.

This clonotype has a handful of counts. The J gene is TRBJ2-1, the V gene TRBV4-3; 7 bases line up with TRBD2. This CDR3 contains 15 residues. CDR1 and CDR2 from the germline V gene are LGHNA and YSLEER. Trimming took 0 bases from V and 8 from J; bases not matched to a gene: 7. CDR3 coding DNA: TGCGCCAGCAGCCAAGATCGATGGGGGAGGGATGAGCAGTTCTTC. This sequence encodes CASSQDRWGRDEQFF.

This clonotype was observed a few times. The chain employs TRBV28 and TRBJ2-5, with 7 nucleotides matching TRBD2. Germline V gene lookup returns CDR1 MDHEN and CDR2 SYDVKM. V lost 5 bases to trimming and J lost 5 bases; unmatched junction nucleotides: 8. The CDR3 contains 14 residues. The CDR3 region has the DNA TGTGCCAGCAGTCCAAGGACTAGGGTGGAGACCCAGTACTTC. This translates into CASSPRTRVETQYF.

This chain joins TRBV6-2 or TRBV6-3 and TRBJ1-1; 7 bases map to TRBD1. The V gene's germline CDR1 is MNHEY and CDR2 SVGEGT. The length of the CDR3 is 12 residues. The junction had 8 bases not matched to a gene; V was cut back by 5 bases and J by 11 bases. The CDR3 is CASSMRQGAAFF. The CDR3 region has the DNA TGTGCCAGCAGTATGAGACAGGGTGCTGCTTTCTTT.

V gene TRBV9 combines with J gene TRBJ2-7; TRBD1 aligns across 10 bases. CDR3 length: 14 amino acids. The germline CDR1 and CDR2 sequences are SGDLS and YYNGEE. V lost 3 bases to trimming and J lost 7 bases; unmatched junction nucleotides: 7. In DNA form, the CDR3 reads TGTGCCAGCAGCGGACAGGGGGCTGGCGGTGAGCAGTACTTC. The encoded protein is CASSGQGAGGEQYF.